This T cell receptor beta chain was profiled in a study of T cell changes during pregnancy in multiple sclerosis. Repertoires were generated with immunoSEQ multiplex PCR, while TCRdb's copy carries only in-frame clones and drops some. The repertoire holds about 93,000 clones, with 80% to 95% as singletons. The sequence came from a female donor with multiple sclerosis, enrolled in a pregnancy study. The source was peripheral blood, collected after pregnancy.

Here the CDR3 DNA reads TGTGCCAGCAGCTTAAGGTACAGGGCCTCGCGGCAGCCCCAGCATTTT. Its protein is CASSLRYRASRQPQHF. The chain recombines TRBV7-2 with TRBJ1-5, with TRBD1 as a possible D gene (6 bases). The CDR3 has 16 residues. Germline CDR1 and CDR2: SGHTA and FQGNSA. V was trimmed by 2 bases and J by 7 bases, leaving 18 bases between them.